The T cell receptor (beta chain) described here comes from a study of T cell repertoires in cytomegalovirus infection. About the research overall: Carrying CMV and the relevant HLA type showed in public TCR beta signatures. General observations from the study: Clonotypes of TCR beta that were HLA-C-restricted and CMV-specific dominated the ex vivo response. Summed public TCR beta family frequency identified CMV carriers bearing the relevant HLA.

TCRdb re-called the reads through MiXCR, storing one row per CDR3 protein. The sample has over 450,000 distinct CDR3 sequences, around 10% seen once. The germline gives CDR1 SGHVS, CDR2 FQNEAQ. V lost 6 bases to trimming and J lost 3 bases, with 11 bases between them. The CDR3 contains 13 residues. As regards this clonotype: Its specificity is not known.

Sequenced sample: PBMCs. The sequence came from a human donor in good health (CMV status not recorded). Some clones in this sample may be carry-over from other donors' samples. The chain uses TRBV7-8 and TRBJ1-1; perhaps TRBD1 as D (5 bases). The CDR3 DNA follows: TGTGCCAGCAGTCGGGACGGCGACACTGAAGCTTTCTTT. Translating it yields CASSRDGDTEAFF.